This entry lists 26 T cell receptor beta chains sequenced from one sample in a study of identical twins. TCRdb itself ran the 5' RACE reads through MiXCR, one entry per CDR3 protein. Here the sample spans approximately 210,000 distinct CDR3 sequences, 15% to 20% being singletons. These data are also associated with another study on T cells expressing NK-cell markers.

The sample taken for sequencing was CD8+ T cells sorted from blood. Receptors originate from a woman aged 18-29 years in good health.

The rearrangement joins TRBV21-1 to TRBJ2-5; the table's TRBD1 call for D was not verified on the DNA. TRBV21-1 is tagged as a pseudogene. The CDR3 runs to 15 residues. Written as DNA, the CDR3 is TGTGCCAGCAGCCATCCCGGGGGGCGGAAAGAGACCCAGTACTTC. Translating gives CASSHPGGRKETQYF.

A few counts support this clonotype. The V and J genes are TRBV7-9 and TRBJ2-2; 14 nucleotides agree with TRBD2. Losses at the gene ends were 4 bases for V and 4 bases for J; bases not matched to a gene: 2. This CDR3 is 16 amino acids long. The V gene's germline CDR1 is SEHNR and CDR2 FQNEAQ (reference sequence). The DNA of the CDR3 is TGTGCCAGCAGCTCGGGACTAGCGGGAGTCACCGGGGAGCTGTTTTTT. Its protein product is CASSSGLAGVTGELFF.

This clonotype has only a few counts. V gene TRBV3-1 combines with J gene TRBJ2-7, with 8 positions matching TRBD2. The length of the CDR3 is 15 residues. The trim removed 6 bases at V and 8 bases at J, leaving 15 bases unmatched. CDR1 and CDR2 (germline): LGHDT, YNNKEL (reference sequence). The chain's CDR3 is CASRAGARLGKKQYF. The CDR3 region has the DNA TGTGCCAGCAGAGCGGGGGCGAGGCTCGGGAAAAAGCAGTACTTC.

The chain combines TRBV10-1 with TRBJ2-3; 8 bases fit TRBD2. The CDR3 runs to 15 residues. The germline V gene encodes CDR1 WNHNN and CDR2 SYGVQD (reference sequence). The ends lost 2 bases at V and 4 bases at J; junction bases unmatched: 5. The DNA for the CDR3 is TGCGCCAGCAGTGAGGGTAGCGGGACTCCAGATACGCAGTATTTT. Residues: CASSEGSGTPDTQYF.

This clonotype has just a few counts. The V call is TRBV3-1, the J call TRBJ2-1, with 11 bases identical to TRBD2. Germline V gives CDR1 LGHDT, CDR2 YNNKEL (reference sequence). CDR3 length: 19 amino acids. The J segment lost 0 bases and the V segment lost 1 base, leaving 8 bases of the junction unmatched. The CDR3 DNA reads as TGTGCCAGCAGCCAAGTGGTACTAGCGGGGGTGAACTCCTACAATGAGCAGTTCTTC. It translates to CASSQVVLAGVNSYNEQFF.

The chain links TRBV6-2 or TRBV6-3 to TRBJ2-3, with D hard to call. Germline assignment: CDR1 MNHEY and CDR2 SVGEGT. V was pared by 8 bases and J by 3 bases, with 15 bases between. This CDR3 comprises 14 residues. The CDR3, as DNA: TGTGCCAGCTCCACGGATCGGACGACAGATACGCAGTATTTT. Translated, it gives CASSTDRTTDTQYF.

The rearrangement links TRBV29-1 to TRBJ2-1; TRBD2 agrees at 16 bases. The CDR3 runs to 16 residues. In germline, CDR1 is SQVTM, CDR2 ANQGSEA. The ends lost 3 bases at V and 9 bases at J; junction bases unmatched: 8. Here the CDR3 DNA reads TGCAGCGTTGATGGTGGGACTAGCGGGAGGGCCGGTGAGCAGTTCTTC. Translated, it gives CSVDGGTSGRAGEQFF.

The V and J genes are TRBV11-2 and TRBJ1-1, with 7 bases lining up with TRBD1. The CDR3 spans 12 residues. The germline V gene has CDR1 SGHAT and CDR2 FQNNGV. V lost 6 bases, J lost 6 bases, and 4 bases stayed unmatched. The CDR3 protein is CASSSQGAEAFF. The DNA for the CDR3 is TGTGCCAGCAGTTCTCAGGGGGCTGAAGCTTTCTTT.

This clonotype was seen a handful of times. V is TRBV7-8 and J is TRBJ2-7; TRBD1 or TRBD2 may be the D gene (5 bases each). The CDR3 extends over 14 amino acids. The germline V and J ends were trimmed by 2 bases and 0 bases, with 8 bases remaining between them. The germline V gene has CDR1 SGHVS and CDR2 FQNEAQ. DNA for the CDR3: TGTGCCAGCAGCTTAAGAGGGGTCTCCTACGAGCAGTACTTC. This sequence encodes CASSLRGVSYEQYF.

The chain joins TRBV19 to TRBJ1-1, with no clear D. The CDR3 is 14 residues long. Deletions cut 3 bases from V and 1 base from J, with 9 bases between. Germline V gene lookup returns CDR1 LNHDA and CDR2 SQIVND (reference sequence). CDR3 protein: CASSMGGRNTEAFF. In nucleotides, the CDR3 is TGTGCCAGTAGTATGGGAGGCCGGAACACTGAAGCTTTCTTT.

This clonotype was counted a few times. The V and J genes are TRBV10-2 and TRBJ2-4; no firm D call. V dropped 7 bases and J dropped 7 bases, with 29 bases sitting between them. CDR1 WSHSY and CDR2 SAAADI come from the germline V gene. CDR3 size: 18 residues. The DNA for the CDR3 is TGCGCCAGCAATCACTTAGGGTCTCCGCTAGTCGTCGGCAACATTCAGTACTTC. Amino acids: CASNHLGSPLVVGNIQYF.

This clonotype was observed at least ten times. The gene calls are TRBV7-9 and TRBJ1-1; D gene unclear. Germline V lookup: CDR1 SEHNR, CDR2 FQNEAQ (reference sequence). V lost 5 bases, J lost 4 bases, and 20 bases lay in between. This CDR3 contains 16 residues. CDR3 amino acids: CASSPPAGNAFTEAFF. Here the CDR3 DNA reads TGTGCCAGCAGCCCCCCGGCAGGTAACGCATTCACTGAAGCTTTCTTT.

This clonotype was detected a few times. CDR3 residues: CASSQDRSGSLSYEQYF. In nucleotides, the CDR3 is TGCGCCAGCAGCCAAGATCGAAGCGGGAGTCTCTCCTACGAGCAGTACTTC. The chain couples TRBV4-3 to TRBJ2-7, with 8 bases aligning to TRBD2. Germline values: CDR1 LGHNA, CDR2 YSLEER. The CDR3 extends over 17 amino acids. V trimming: 0 bases; J trimming: 0 bases; junction bases outside the gene matches: 7.

This clonotype has only a few counts. The V gene is TRBV3-1, the J gene TRBJ2-7, with D tentatively TRBD2 (6 bases). The V gene's germline CDR1 is LGHDT and CDR2 YNNKEL (reference sequence). This CDR3 has 13 residues. With 0 bases removed from V and 6 bases from J, the gap between germline ends came to 9 bases. Here the CDR3 DNA reads TGTGCCAGCAGCCAAGATGGAGGGAGCGAGCAGTACTTC. It yields the protein CASSQDGGSEQYF.

V usage is TRBV5-6 and J usage is TRBJ2-3; a weak D match, TRBD1 (5 bases). Trimming stripped 2 bases from V and 12 bases from J, with 10 bases between. The CDR3 is 11 amino acids. In germline, CDR1 is SGHDT, CDR2 YYEEEE. The CDR3 is CASSLMTEQYF. The CDR3 coding sequence is TGTGCCAGCAGCTTAATGACAGAACAGTATTTT.

This clonotype was detected only a few times. This chain connects TRBV13 to TRBJ2-7; no clear D. The length of the CDR3 is 13 residues. V was clipped by 0 bases and J by 5 bases, with 8 bases between them. Germline CDR1 and CDR2: PRHDT and FYEKMQ (reference sequence). CDR3 loop: CASSLGVGDEQYF. CDR3 DNA sequence: TGTGCCAGCAGCTTAGGGGTTGGGGACGAGCAGTACTTC.

This clonotype has only a few counts. The chain carries TRBV14 and TRBJ2-3; D possibly corresponds to TRBD1 (6 bases). The CDR3 loop spans 15 amino acids. Trimming pared 6 bases from V and 2 bases from J, leaving 15 bases between. Germline V gene data show CDR1 as SGHDN and CDR2 as FVKESK. The CDR3 region is CASSPGHHSTDTQYF. The CDR3, as DNA: TGTGCCAGCAGTCCGGGACACCACTCCACAGATACGCAGTATTTT.

This clonotype was detected many times. The chain uses TRBV24-1 and TRBJ2-1; TRBD2 aligns across 9 bases. With V trimmed by 1 base and J by 7 bases, 4 bases remained unmatched. Germline lookup yields CDR1 KGHDR and CDR2 SFDVKD. The CDR3 is 15 residues long. For the CDR3, the DNA is TGTGCCACCAGTGATTTTAAGCGGGGGGCAAATGAGCAGTTCTTC. This encodes CATSDFKRGANEQFF.

This clonotype was observed a few times. The chain joins TRBV12-3 or TRBV12-4 to TRBJ2-7; no clear D. Trimming cost V 6 bases and J 0 bases, with 12 bases left between them. CDR3 length: 14 amino acids. The CDR3 DNA follows: TGTGCCAGCAGCTCCCCCCGGAACTCCTACGAGCAGTACTTC. Amino acids: CASSSPRNSYEQYF.

In its sample, this clonotype was seen many times. The chain employs TRBV6-4 and TRBJ2-1, with 11 bases lining up with TRBD2. The germline gives CDR1 MRHNA, CDR2 SNTAGT. This CDR3 region has 15 residues. The J segment lost 7 bases and the V segment lost 5 bases, leaving 7 bases of the junction unmatched. This CDR3 reads CASSTNSGGVNEQFF. The CDR3 coding sequence is TGTGCCAGCAGTACTAATAGCGGGGGGGTAAATGAGCAGTTCTTC.

The chain uses TRBV6-5 and TRBJ2-2; 7 bases align to TRBD1. Germline CDR1 reads MNHEY; CDR2 reads SVGAGI. The CDR3 is made up of 14 amino acids. Trimming removed 2 bases from V and 5 bases from J; junction bases left unmatched: 2. CDR3 protein: CASSYRGRTGELFF. DNA for the CDR3: TGTGCCAGCAGTTACAGGGGGCGGACCGGGGAGCTGTTTTTT.

The rearrangement uses TRBV7-9 and TRBJ2-7; tentative D call: TRBD1 (6 bases). CDR1 is SEHNR and CDR2 is FQNEAQ in the germline V gene (reference sequence). V was trimmed by 3 bases and J by 2 bases, leaving 17 bases between them. The CDR3 is 16 amino acids. The CDR3 reads CASSFPSTGMAYEQYF. CDR3 nucleotides: TGTGCCAGCAGCTTCCCCAGCACAGGGATGGCCTACGAGCAGTACTTC.

This clonotype was picked up a small number of times. The chain recombines TRBV6-2 or TRBV6-3 with TRBJ2-7; D not certain. This CDR3 has 13 amino acids. CDR1 is MNHEY and CDR2 is SVGEGT in the germline V gene. V was pared by 2 bases and J by 2 bases, with 7 bases between. This CDR3 reads CASSYHQTYEQYF. The CDR3, as DNA: TGTGCCAGCAGTTACCACCAGACCTACGAGCAGTACTTC.

V is TRBV20-1 and J is TRBJ1-2; tentative D call: TRBD1 (6 bases). Germline assignment: CDR1 DFQATT and CDR2 SNEGSKA (reference sequence). Trimming took 0 bases from V and 6 from J, leaving 11 bases between them. The CDR3 contains 13 residues. The CDR3 bases are TGCAGTGCTAGAGAGGGGGCGGTACATGGCTACACCTTC. This sequence encodes CSAREGAVHGYTF.

This clonotype was counted a few times. The CDR3 reads CATSDYRGETQYF. DNA of the CDR3: TGTGCCACCAGTGATTACAGGGGAGAGACCCAGTACTTC. This rearrangement joins TRBV24-1 to TRBJ2-5, with 7 bases that match TRBD1. Germline V CDR1 and CDR2: KGHDR, SFDVKD. There are 13 residues in the CDR3. The V segment lost 2 bases and the J segment 4 bases; nucleotides outside the gene matches: 0.

In this sample, this clonotype turned up a few times. The DNA for the CDR3 is TGTGCCAGCACCTCATCCGACGCAGGGACAGGGGTTTCCTATGGCTACACCTTC. Residues: CASTSSDAGTGVSYGYTF. This chain joins TRBV12-3 or TRBV12-4 and TRBJ1-2, with TRBD1 matching 10 bases. V shed 7 bases, J shed 4 bases, and the junction held 18 bases outside the gene matches. The CDR3 covers 18 residues.